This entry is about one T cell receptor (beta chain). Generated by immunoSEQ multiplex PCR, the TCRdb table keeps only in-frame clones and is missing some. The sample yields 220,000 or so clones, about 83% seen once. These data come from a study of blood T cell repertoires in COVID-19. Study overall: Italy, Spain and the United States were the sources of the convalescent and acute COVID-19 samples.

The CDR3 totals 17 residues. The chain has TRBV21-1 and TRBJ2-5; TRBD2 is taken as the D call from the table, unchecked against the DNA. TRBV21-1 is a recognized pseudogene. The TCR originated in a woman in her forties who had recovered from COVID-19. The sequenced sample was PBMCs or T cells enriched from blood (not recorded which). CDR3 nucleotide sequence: TGTGCCAGCAGCCATGCCCCCAGAGCTAGCGGGATAAAGACCCAGTACTTC. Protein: CASSHAPRASGIKTQYF.